One T cell receptor beta chain is described in this entry. Isolation recovered at least 6.5 million PBMCs from every sample. Sample-barcoded 5' priming and a J-beta primer mix drove a second PCR of 7 to 11 cycles. Each cDNA molecule was tagged by a template-switch adaptor with 12 random nucleotides. TCRdb passed the 5' RACE reads through MiXCR, listing each CDR3 protein once. Of fewer than 750,000 distinct CDR3 sequences in the sample, around half are singletons; the top ten hold approximately 23%. These data come from a study of blood T cells in healthy people across ages. The junction had 17 bases not matched to a gene; V was cut back by 5 bases and J by 11 bases. This CDR3 is built from 15 residues. The germline V gene has CDR1 DFQATT and CDR2 SNEGSKA (reference sequence).

The chain is built from TRBV20-1 and TRBJ2-5, with 10 positions matching TRBD1. The source material was blood. This receptor was obtained from an elderly man in good health. In DNA form, the CDR3 reads TGCAGTGCTCCGCGACAGGGGGCCTCCTACAATGAGCAGTACTTC. Its protein product is CSAPRQGASYNEQYF.